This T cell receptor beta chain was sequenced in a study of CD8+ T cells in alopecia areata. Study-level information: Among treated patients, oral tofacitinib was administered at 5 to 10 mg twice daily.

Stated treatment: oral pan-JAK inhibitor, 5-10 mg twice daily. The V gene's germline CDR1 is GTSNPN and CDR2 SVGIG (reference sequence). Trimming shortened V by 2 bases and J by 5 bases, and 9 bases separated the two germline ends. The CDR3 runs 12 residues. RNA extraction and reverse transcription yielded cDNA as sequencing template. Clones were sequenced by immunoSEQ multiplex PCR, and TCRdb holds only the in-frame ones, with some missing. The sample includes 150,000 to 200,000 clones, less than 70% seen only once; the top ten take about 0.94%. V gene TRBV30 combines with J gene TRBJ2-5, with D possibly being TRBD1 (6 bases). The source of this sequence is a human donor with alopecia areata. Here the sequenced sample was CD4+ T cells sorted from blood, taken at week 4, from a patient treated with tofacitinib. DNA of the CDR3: TGTGCCTGGAGTTGGGGGCTGGAGACCCAGTACTTC. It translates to CAWSWGLETQYF.